Below are 6 T cell receptor beta chains sequenced from a single sample in a study of response to subunit inactivated influenza vaccine. A single record per CDR3 protein comes from TCRdb applying MiXCR to the RT-PCR reads. The data show under 550,000 distinct CDR3 sequences, approximately 7.6% seen once. Source: PBMCs from blood, taken 23 to 25 months after vaccination. Receptors were obtained from a man between 50 and 70 years old who received an inactivated influenza vaccine.

This clonotype was seen many times. This rearrangement joins TRBV20-1 to TRBJ2-7; D unclear. The CDR3 length is 13 residues. Germline assignment: CDR1 DFQATT and CDR2 SNEGSKA (reference sequence). V was trimmed by 2 bases and J by 3 bases, leaving 11 bases between them. The CDR3 DNA reads as TGCAGTGCTAGATCCCGAGGCGACTACGAGCAGTACTTC. Translation gives CSARSRGDYEQYF.

This clonotype came up a few times. The chain employs TRBV6-2 or TRBV6-3 and TRBJ2-5, with D perhaps TRBD1 (6 bases). Looked up from germline, CDR1 is MNHEY and CDR2 is SVGEGT. V was clipped by 5 bases and J by 1 base, with 11 bases between them. CDR3 length: 14 residues. CDR3 amino acids: CASSPVDSQETQYF. For the CDR3, the DNA is TGTGCCAGCAGTCCAGTGGACAGCCAAGAGACCCAGTACTTC.

This clonotype was picked up a small number of times. The chain links TRBV29-1 to TRBJ2-3, with D unresolved. Trimming pared 6 bases from V and 8 bases from J, leaving 6 bases between. The CDR3 length is 9 residues. Germline V CDR1 and CDR2: SQVTM, ANQGSEA. The CDR3 protein is CSVGTTQYF. DNA for the CDR3: TGCAGCGTGGGTACTACGCAGTATTTT.

The J gene is TRBJ2-5, the V gene TRBV6-2 or TRBV6-3; 11 nucleotides match TRBD2. The J segment lost 5 bases and the V segment lost 5 bases, leaving 13 bases of the junction unmatched. The CDR3 spans 17 residues. CDR1 and CDR2 from the germline V gene are MNHEY and SVGEGT. The CDR3 reads CASSPDPGTSGAETQYF. The CDR3 DNA reads as TGTGCCAGCAGTCCAGACCCCGGGACTAGCGGTGCGGAGACCCAGTACTTC.

This clonotype has only a few counts. The chain combines TRBV12-3 or TRBV12-4 with TRBJ2-1; D remains unclear. V was cut by 6 bases and J by 12 bases, with 18 bases left in between. The CDR3 is 13 residues long. The CDR3 nucleotides read TGTGCCAGCAGAAAAACCCAAGGGATGGGGCAGTTCTTC. This encodes CASRKTQGMGQFF.

The rearrangement joins TRBV19 to TRBJ1-1; possible D gene TRBD1, 6 bases. In germline, CDR1 is LNHDA, CDR2 SQIVND (reference sequence). V gave up 2 bases and J gave up 5 bases, with 9 bases separating them. This CDR3 is built from 13 residues. The CDR3 nucleotides are TGTGCCAGTAGTATAACAGGGCGGACTGAAGCTTTCTTT. Translating it yields CASSITGRTEAFF.